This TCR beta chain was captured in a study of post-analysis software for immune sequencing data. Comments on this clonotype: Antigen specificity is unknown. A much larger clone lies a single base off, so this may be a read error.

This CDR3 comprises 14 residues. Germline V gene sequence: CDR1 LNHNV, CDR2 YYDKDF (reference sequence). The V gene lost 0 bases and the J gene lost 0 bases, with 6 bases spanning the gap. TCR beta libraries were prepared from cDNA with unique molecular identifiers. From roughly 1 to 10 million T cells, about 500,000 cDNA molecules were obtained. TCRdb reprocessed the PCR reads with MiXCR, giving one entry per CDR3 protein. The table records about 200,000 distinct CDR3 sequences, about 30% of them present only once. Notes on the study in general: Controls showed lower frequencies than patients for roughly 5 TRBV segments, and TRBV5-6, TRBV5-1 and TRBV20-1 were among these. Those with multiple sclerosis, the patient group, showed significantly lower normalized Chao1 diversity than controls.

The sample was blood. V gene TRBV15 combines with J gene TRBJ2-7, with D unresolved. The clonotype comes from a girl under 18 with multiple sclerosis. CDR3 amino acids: CATSREGASYEQYF. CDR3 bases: TGTGCCACCAGCAGAGAGGGCGCCTCCTACGAGCAGTACTTC.